The clone carrying this TCR beta chain was recorded only once. The antigen is undetermined. Per the germline V gene, CDR1 is MGHDK and CDR2 is SYGVNS. The CDR3 extends over 15 amino acids. The V end lost 6 bases, the J end lost 2 bases, and 17 bases lay between the germline ends. Exclusion covered patients with other autoimmune diseases or uncontrolled infections (as well as pregnancy or lactation). The starting material, 8 to 10 ml of fresh peripheral blood, provided the PBMCs. Using RNA transcripts, the TCR beta CDR3 regions were amplified. RT-PCR with HTBI primers came first, then second-round multiplex PCR. In TCRdb, the multiplex PCR reads were re-called with MiXCR into one record per CDR3 protein. The profile shows 650,000 to 900,000 distinct CDR3 sequences, 40% of them singletons. This sample is part of a study of Graves' ophthalmopathy and Graves' hyperthyroidism. General observations from the study: Also, most clonotypes expanded in the thyroid above 0.001 frequency appeared in blood.

The J gene is TRBJ2-7, the V gene TRBV25-1, with D unclear. The specimen sequenced was peripheral blood. The TCR sequence derives from an adult man with Graves' ophthalmopathy. Here the CDR3 reads CASRTRNIFPYEQYF. The CDR3, as DNA: TGTGCCAGCAGGACGAGAAATATCTTTCCCTACGAGCAGTACTTC.